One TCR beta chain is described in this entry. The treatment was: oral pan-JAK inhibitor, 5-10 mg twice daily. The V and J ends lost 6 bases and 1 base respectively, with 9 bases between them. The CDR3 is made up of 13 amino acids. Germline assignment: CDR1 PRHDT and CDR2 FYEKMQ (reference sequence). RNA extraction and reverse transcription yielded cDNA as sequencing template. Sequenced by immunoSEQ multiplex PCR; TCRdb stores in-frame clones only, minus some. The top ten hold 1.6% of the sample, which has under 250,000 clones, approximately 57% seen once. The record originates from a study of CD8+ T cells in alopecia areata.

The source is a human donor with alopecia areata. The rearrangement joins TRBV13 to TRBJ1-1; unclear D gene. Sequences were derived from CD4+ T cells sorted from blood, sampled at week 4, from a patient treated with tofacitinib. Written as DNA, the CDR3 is TGTGCCAGCAGGTCCGGAGCGAACACTGAAGCTTTCTTT. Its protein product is CASRSGANTEAFF.